The rows below give T cell receptor beta chains drawn from one sample of a study of molecular identifiers for immune sequencing clone quantification. TCRdb recomputed calls from the PCR reads with MiXCR, one row per CDR3 protein. The sample gives more than 300,000 distinct CDR3 sequences, around 21% of which show up once; approximately 0.8% is in the top ten. The sample comprised naive CD8+ T cells from blood, with Jurkat cell RNA spiked in. These receptors were collected from a human donor in good health. Some libraries in this study had Jurkat cell RNA spiked in. Each CDR3 is given with its conserved first and last residue. The D gene is left open where the match is weak. Size tells how often a clone was seen, or its class if it is expanded.

size	V	J	D	DNA	CDR3
many	TRBV28	TRBJ1-1	TRBD1	TGTGCCAGCAGGGACGGGACAGGGGTGAACACTGAAGCTTTCTTT	CASRDGTGVNTEAFF
many	TRBV12-5	TRBJ2-1	-	TGTGCTAGTGGTAGCGGGCCGGTGTCCTACAATGAGCAGTTCTTC	CASGSGPVSYNEQFF
many	TRBV7-9	TRBJ1-3	-	TGTGCCAGCAGCTTAGTGGCAGGAAACTCTGGAAACACCATATATTTT	CASSLVAGNSGNTIYF
many	TRBV24-1	TRBJ1-5	TRBD1	TGTGCCACCAGTGACTATCCGGGACAGGGGGCGTCTAAATGTAATCAGCCCCAGCATTTT	CATSDYPGQGASKCNQPQHF
many	TRBV20-1	TRBJ2-7	-	TGCAGTGCCTCAGGGGAGCAGTACTTC	CSASGEQYF
many	TRBV2	TRBJ2-3	TRBD2	TGTGCCAGCCTCTGGGGGGGGTACAGCACAGATACGCAGTATTTT	CASLWGGYSTDTQYF
many	TRBV6-2/TRBV6-3	TRBJ1-1	-	TGTGCCAGCAGTTATCCCCCTGAAGCTTTCTTT	CASSYPPEAFF
many	TRBV5-6	TRBJ2-6	-	TGTGCCAGCAGCTTGGGGAACAGCTACTCTGGGGCCAACGTCCTGACTTTC	CASSLGNSYSGANVLTF
few	TRBV6-9	TRBJ2-1	-	TGTGCCAGCAGTTTGCCTAGTAGGGGGAATGAGCAGTTCTTC	CASSLPSRGNEQFF
many	TRBV3-1	TRBJ2-5	-	TGTGCCAGCAGCTACCGTGAAAACTGGACCCAGTACTTC	CASSYRENWTQYF
few	TRBV10-3	TRBJ1-6	TRBD1	TGTGCCATCGGAGAATGGCAGGGGGATTCACCCCTCCACTTT	CAIGEWQGDSPLHF
many	TRBV27	TRBJ2-3	TRBD2	TGTGCCAGCAAAATACTAGCGGGCACAGATACGCAGTATTTT	CASKILAGTDTQYF
many	TRBV7-6	TRBJ1-5	TRBD1	TGTGCCAGCAGCTTAGTTCCAGGGGGAGGCAATCAGCCCCAGCATTTT	CASSLVPGGGNQPQHF
many	TRBV21-1	TRBJ2-3	-	TGTGCCAGCAGCAAAGCTGCGGGGGTCACAGATACGCAGTATTTT	CASSKAAGVTDTQYF
few	TRBV4-1	TRBJ1-6	-	TGCGCCAGCAGCCAAGATGAGAAGGTGGCAGGTTATAATTCACCCCTCCACTTT	CASSQDEKVAGYNSPLHF
many	TRBV4-3	TRBJ2-3	TRBD2	TGCGCCAGCAGCCAAGATGGGGGACTAGCAGTAGATACGCAGTATTTT	CASSQDGGLAVDTQYF